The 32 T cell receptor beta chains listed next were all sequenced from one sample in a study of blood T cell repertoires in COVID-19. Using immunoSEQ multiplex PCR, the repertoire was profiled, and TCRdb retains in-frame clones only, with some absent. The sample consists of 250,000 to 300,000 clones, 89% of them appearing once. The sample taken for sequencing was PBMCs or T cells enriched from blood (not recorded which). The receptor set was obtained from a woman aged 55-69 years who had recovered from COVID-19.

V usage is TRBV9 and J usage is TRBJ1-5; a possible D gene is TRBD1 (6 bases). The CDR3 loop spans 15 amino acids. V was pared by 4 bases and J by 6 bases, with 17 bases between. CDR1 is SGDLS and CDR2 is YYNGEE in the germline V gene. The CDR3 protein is CASSPTGRETQPQHF. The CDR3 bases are TGTGCCAGCAGCCCTACAGGGAGGGAGACTCAGCCCCAGCATTTT.

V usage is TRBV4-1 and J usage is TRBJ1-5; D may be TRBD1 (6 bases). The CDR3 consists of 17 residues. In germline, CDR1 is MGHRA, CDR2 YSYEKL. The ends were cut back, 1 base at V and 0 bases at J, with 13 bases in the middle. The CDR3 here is CASSQGQAYGSNQPQHF. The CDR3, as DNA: TGCGCCAGCAGCCAAGGACAGGCCTATGGTAGCAATCAGCCCCAGCATTTT.

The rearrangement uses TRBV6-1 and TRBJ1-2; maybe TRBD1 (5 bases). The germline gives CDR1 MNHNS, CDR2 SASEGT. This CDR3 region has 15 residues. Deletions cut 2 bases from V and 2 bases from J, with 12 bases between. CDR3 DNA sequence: TGTGCCAGCAGTGAATCCAGGACATTAAACTATGGCTACACCTTC. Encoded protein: CASSESRTLNYGYTF.

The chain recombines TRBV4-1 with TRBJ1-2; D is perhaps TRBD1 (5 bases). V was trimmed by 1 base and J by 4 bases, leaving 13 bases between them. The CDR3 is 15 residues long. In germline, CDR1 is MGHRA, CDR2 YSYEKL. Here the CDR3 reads CASSQVWEGRYGYTF. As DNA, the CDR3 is TGCGCCAGCAGCCAAGTTTGGGAGGGACGCTATGGCTACACCTTC.

CDR3 sequence reads: CAWSLGTARNSPLHF. The DNA for the CDR3 is TGTGCCTGGAGCCTAGGGACAGCAAGGAATTCACCCCTCCACTTT. V is TRBV30 and J is TRBJ1-6, with 7 nucleotides matching TRBD1. Trimming at V came to 3 bases and at J to 7 bases, leaving 9 bases not matched to a gene. Germline V gene lookup returns CDR1 GTSNPN and CDR2 SVGIG (reference sequence). The CDR3 length is 15 residues.

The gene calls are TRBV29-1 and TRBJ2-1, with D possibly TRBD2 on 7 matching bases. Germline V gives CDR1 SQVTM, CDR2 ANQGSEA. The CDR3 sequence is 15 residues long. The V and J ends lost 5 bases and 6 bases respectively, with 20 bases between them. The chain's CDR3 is CSVPQWGGGGNEQFF. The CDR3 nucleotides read TGCAGCGTTCCCCAGTGGGGGGGCGGGGGCAATGAGCAGTTCTTC.

The DNA for the CDR3 is TGTGCCAGCACCACAGGGGGCTATGGCTACACCTTC. Amino acid sequence: CASTTGGYGYTF. This rearrangement joins TRBV25-1 to TRBJ1-2; 8 bases are a match to TRBD1. Germline loops: CDR1 MGHDK, CDR2 SYGVNS. The CDR3 runs 12 residues. V dropped 7 bases and J dropped 4; count of bases not matched to a gene: 2.

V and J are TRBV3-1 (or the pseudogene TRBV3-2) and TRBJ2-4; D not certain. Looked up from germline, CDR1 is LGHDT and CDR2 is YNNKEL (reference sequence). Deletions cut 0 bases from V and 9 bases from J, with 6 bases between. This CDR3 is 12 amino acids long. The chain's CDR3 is CASSQDRSIQYF. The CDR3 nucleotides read TGTGCCAGCAGCCAAGATCGGAGCATTCAGTACTTC.

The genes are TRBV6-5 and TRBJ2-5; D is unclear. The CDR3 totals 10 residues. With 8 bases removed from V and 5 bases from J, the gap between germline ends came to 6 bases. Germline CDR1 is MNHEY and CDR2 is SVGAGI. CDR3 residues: CASSYETQYF. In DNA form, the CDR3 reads TGTGCCAGCTCTTATGAGACCCAGTACTTC.

For the CDR3, the DNA is TGTGCCACCAGCAGAGATACGGGACTAGCGGGGGGCGGCGAGACCCAGTACTTC. Translating it yields CATSRDTGLAGGGETQYF. This chain uses TRBV15 with TRBJ2-5, with 15 bases that match TRBD2. The CDR3 is made up of 18 amino acids. The ends lost 0 bases at V and 5 bases at J; junction bases unmatched: 7. Germline V lookup: CDR1 LNHNV, CDR2 YYDKDF (reference sequence).

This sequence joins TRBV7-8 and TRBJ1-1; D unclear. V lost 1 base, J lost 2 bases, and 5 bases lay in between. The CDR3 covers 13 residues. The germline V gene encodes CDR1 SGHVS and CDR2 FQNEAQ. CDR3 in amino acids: CASSLDRNTEAFF. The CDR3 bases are TGTGCCAGCAGCTTAGACAGAAACACTGAAGCTTTCTTT.

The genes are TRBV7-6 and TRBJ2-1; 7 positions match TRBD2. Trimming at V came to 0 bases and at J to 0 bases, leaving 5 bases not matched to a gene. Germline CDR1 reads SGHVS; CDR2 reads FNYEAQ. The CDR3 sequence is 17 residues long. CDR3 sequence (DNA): TGTGCCAGCAGCTTAGCGGCTAGCGGAAGCTCCTACAATGAGCAGTTCTTC. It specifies CASSLAASGSSYNEQFF.

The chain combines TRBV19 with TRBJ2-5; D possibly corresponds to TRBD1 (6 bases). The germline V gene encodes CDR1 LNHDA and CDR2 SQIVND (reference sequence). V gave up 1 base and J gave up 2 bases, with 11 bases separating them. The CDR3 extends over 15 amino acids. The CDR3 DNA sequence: TGTGCCAGTAGTATAGGGGGGACATCTCAAGAGACCCAGTACTTC. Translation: CASSIGGTSQETQYF.

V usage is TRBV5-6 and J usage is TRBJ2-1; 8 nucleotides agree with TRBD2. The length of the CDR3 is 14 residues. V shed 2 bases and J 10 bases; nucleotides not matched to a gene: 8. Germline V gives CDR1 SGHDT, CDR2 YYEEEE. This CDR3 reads CASSFGGAYREQFF. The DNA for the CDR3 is TGTGCCAGCAGCTTCGGGGGGGCCTATCGGGAGCAGTTCTTC.

The CDR3 loop reads CASSIRTGGQPQHF. CDR3 nucleotides: TGTGCCAGTAGTATAAGGACGGGAGGTCAGCCCCAGCATTTT. The rearrangement joins TRBV19 to TRBJ1-5; unclear D gene. The CDR3 is 14 amino acids. V lost 2 bases and J 6 bases, leaving 11 bases between the germline ends. In germline, CDR1 is LNHDA, CDR2 SQIVND (reference sequence).

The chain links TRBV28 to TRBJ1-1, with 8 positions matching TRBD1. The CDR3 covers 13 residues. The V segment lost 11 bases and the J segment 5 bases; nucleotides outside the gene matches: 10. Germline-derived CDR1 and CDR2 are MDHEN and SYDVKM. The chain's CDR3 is CASQGALRTEAFF. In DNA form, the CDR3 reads TGTGCCTCGCAGGGGGCGCTGAGGACTGAAGCTTTCTTT.

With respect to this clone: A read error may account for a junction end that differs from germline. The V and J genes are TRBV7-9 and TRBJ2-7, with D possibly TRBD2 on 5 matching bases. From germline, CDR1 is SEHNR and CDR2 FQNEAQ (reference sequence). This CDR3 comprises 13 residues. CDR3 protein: CASSLASSYEQYF. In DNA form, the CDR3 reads TGTGCCAGCAGCCTAGCCAGTTCTTACGAGCAGTACTTC.

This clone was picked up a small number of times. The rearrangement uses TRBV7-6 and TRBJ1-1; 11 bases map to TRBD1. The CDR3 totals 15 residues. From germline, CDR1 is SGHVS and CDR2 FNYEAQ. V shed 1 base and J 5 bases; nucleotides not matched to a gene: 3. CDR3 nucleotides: TGTGCCAGCAGCTTAGTAGGGACAGGGGGGACTGAAGCTTTCTTT. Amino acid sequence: CASSLVGTGGTEAFF.

The CDR3 bases are TGCGCCAGCAGCTTGTCTCCAGCGGGAGACCAAGAGACCCAGTACTTC. Amino acids: CASSLSPAGDQETQYF. This rearrangement joins TRBV5-1 to TRBJ2-5; the match to TRBD2 covers 8 bases. This CDR3 comprises 16 residues. Germline loops: CDR1 SGHRS, CDR2 YFSETQ. V shed 1 base, J shed 0 bases, and the junction held 5 bases outside the gene matches.

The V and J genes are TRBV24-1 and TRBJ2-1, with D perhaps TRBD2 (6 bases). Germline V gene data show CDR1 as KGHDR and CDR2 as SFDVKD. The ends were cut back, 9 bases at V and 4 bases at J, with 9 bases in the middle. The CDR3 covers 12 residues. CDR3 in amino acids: CATSGVYNEQFF. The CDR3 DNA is TGTGCCACCTCGGGGGTGTACAATGAGCAGTTCTTC.

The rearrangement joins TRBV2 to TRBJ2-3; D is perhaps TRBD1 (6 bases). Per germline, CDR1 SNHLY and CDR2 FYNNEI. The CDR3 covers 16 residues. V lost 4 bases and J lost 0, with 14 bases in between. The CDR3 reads CASSGPDRPSTDTQYF. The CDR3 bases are TGTGCCAGCAGTGGCCCAGACAGGCCTAGCACAGATACGCAGTATTTT.

In nucleotides, the CDR3 is TGTGCCAGCAGCTTGTGGGCTTTCAACACCGGGGAGCTGTTTTTT. It specifies CASSLWAFNTGELFF. The chain has TRBV5-5 and TRBJ2-2; D remains unclear. Trimming pared 1 base from V and 2 bases from J, leaving 9 bases between. The CDR3 is 15 residues long. Germline-derived CDR1 and CDR2 are SGHKS and YYEKEE (reference sequence).

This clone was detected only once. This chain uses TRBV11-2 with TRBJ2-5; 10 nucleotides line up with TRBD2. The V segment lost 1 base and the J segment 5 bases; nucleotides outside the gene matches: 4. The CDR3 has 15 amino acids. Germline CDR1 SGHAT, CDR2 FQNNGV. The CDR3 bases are TGTGCCAGCAGCTTAGGTCCTAGCGGGAGCGAGACCCAGTACTTC. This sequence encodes CASSLGPSGSETQYF.

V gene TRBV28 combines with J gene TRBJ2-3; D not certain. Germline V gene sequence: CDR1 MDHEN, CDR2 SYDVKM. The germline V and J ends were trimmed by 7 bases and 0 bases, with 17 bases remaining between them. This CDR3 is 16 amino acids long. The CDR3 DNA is TGTGCCAGCACCCCCTTGGGCATAACTAGCACAGATACGCAGTATTTT. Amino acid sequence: CASTPLGITSTDTQYF.

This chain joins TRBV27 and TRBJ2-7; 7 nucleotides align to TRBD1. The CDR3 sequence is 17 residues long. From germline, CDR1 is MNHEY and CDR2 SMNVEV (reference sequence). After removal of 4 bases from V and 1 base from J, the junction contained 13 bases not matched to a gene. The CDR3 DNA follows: TGTGCCAGCAGTTCCCCACAGACGACAGGGTTGTCCTACGAGCAGTACTTC. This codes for CASSSPQTTGLSYEQYF.

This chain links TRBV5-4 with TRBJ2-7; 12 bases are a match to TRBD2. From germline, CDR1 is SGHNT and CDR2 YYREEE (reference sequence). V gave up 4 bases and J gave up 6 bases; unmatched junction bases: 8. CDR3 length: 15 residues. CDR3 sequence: CASSTPSGGAGEQYF. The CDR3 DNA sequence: TGTGCCAGCAGCACCCCTAGCGGGGGGGCAGGCGAGCAGTACTTC.

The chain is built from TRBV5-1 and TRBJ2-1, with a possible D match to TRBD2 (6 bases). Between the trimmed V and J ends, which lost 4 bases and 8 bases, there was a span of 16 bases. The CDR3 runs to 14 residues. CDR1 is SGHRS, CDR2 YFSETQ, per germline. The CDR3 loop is CASSPGSGIDEQFF. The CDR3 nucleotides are TGCGCCAGCAGCCCCGGGAGTGGGATAGATGAGCAGTTCTTC.

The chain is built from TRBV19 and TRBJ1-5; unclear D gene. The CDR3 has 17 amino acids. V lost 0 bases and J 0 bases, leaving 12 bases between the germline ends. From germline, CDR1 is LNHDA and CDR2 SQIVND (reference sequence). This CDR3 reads CASSIDLILYSNQPQHF. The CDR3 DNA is TGTGCCAGTAGTATAGATTTGATACTTTATAGCAATCAGCCCCAGCATTTT. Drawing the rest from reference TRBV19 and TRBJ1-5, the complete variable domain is DGGITQSPKYLFRKEGQNVTLSCEQNLNHDAMYWYRQDPGQGLRLIYYSQIVNDFQKGDIAEGYSVSREKKESFPLTVTSAQKNPTAFYLCASSIDLILYSNQPQHFGDGTRLSIL.

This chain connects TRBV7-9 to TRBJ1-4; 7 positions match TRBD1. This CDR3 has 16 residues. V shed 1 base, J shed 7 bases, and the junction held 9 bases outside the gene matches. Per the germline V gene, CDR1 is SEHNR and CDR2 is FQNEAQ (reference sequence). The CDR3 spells CASSLVLPGGGEKLFF. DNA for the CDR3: TGTGCCAGCAGCTTAGTTCTACCAGGGGGAGGTGAAAAACTGTTTTTT.

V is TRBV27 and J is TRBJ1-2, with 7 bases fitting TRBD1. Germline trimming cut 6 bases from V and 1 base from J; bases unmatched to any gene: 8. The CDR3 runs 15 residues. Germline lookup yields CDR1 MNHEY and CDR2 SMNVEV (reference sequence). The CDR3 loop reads CASRLKNRGNYGYTF. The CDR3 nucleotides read TGTGCCAGCAGACTAAAAAACAGGGGTAACTATGGCTACACCTTC.

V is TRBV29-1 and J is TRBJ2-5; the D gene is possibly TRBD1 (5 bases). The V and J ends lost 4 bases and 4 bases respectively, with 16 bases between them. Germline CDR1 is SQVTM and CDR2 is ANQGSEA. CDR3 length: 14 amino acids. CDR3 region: CSVAYGANRETQYF. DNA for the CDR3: TGCAGCGTTGCATATGGGGCGAATAGAGAGACCCAGTACTTC.

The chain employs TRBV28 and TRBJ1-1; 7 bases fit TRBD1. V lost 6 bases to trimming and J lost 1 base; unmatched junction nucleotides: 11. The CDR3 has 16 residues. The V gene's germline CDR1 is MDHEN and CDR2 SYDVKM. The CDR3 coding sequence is TGTGCCAGCAGCACTATAGAGACAGGGTGGAACACTGAAGCTTTCTTT. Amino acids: CASSTIETGWNTEAFF.